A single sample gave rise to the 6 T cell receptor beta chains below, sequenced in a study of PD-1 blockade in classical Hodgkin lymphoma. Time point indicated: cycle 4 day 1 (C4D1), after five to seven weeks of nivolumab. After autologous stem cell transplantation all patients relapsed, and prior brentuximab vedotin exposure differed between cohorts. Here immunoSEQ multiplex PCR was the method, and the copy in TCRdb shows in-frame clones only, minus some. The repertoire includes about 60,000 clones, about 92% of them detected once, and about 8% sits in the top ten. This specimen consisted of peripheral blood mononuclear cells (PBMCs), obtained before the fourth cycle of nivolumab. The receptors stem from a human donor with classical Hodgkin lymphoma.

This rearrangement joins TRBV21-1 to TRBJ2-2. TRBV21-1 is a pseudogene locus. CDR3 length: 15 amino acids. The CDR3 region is CASSLHWDRGGELFF. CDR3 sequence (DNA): TGTGCCAGCAGCCTCCACTGGGACCGGGGCGGGGAGCTGTTTTTT.

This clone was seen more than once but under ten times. This CDR3 reads CASSRRGEDTEAFF. Written as DNA, the CDR3 is TGTGCCAGCAGCCGCCGGGGTGAGGACACTGAAGCTTTCTTT. The chain employs TRBV28 and TRBJ1-1; D is unresolved. The CDR3 runs 14 residues. Germline V CDR1 and CDR2: MDHEN, SYDVKM. Trimming pared 6 bases from V and 3 bases from J, leaving 14 bases between.

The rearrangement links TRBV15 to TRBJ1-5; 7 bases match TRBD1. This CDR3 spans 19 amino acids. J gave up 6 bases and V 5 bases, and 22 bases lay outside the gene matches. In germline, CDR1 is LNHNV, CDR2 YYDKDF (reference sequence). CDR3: CATSLERGQRAYGVQPQHF. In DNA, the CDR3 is TGTGCCACCAGCTTAGAGAGGGGACAGCGTGCTTATGGGGTTCAGCCCCAGCATTTT.

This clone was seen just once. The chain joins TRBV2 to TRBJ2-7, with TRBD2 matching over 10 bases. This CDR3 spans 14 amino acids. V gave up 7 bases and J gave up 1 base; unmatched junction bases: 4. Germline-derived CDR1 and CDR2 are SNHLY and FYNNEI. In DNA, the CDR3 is TGTGCCAGCACCGAGCGGGAGGGGTCCTACGAGCAGTACTTC. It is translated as CASTEREGSYEQYF.

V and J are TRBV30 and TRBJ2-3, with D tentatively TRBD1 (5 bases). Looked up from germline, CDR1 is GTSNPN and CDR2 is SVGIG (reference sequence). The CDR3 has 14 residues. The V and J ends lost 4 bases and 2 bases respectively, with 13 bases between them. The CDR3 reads CAWTLREITDTQYF. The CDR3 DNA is TGTGCCTGGACCCTCAGGGAAATCACAGATACGCAGTATTTT.

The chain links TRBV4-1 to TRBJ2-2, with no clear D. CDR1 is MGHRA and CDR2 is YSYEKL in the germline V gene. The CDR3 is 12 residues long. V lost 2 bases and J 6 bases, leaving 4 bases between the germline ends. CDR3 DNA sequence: TGCGCCAGCAGCCAAAGCCCCGGGGAGCTGTTTTTT. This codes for CASSQSPGELFF.